These 13 T cell receptor beta chains came from one sample sequenced in a study of blood T cell repertoires in COVID-19. Sequenced by immunoSEQ multiplex PCR; TCRdb stores in-frame clones only, minus some. In the table there are about 200,000 clones, around nine tenths of which are singletons. Sequenced sample: peripheral blood. Receptors were obtained from a man between 60 and 75 years old who had recovered from COVID-19.

This sequence joins TRBV14 and TRBJ2-1; 7 nucleotides agree with TRBD2. Germline V gene data show CDR1 as SGHDN and CDR2 as FVKESK. V lost 1 base and J lost 5; bases outside the gene matches: 5. The CDR3 spans 15 residues. The CDR3 region has the DNA TGTGCCAGCAGCCAAGGACTAGCAGGGCACAATGAGCAGTTCTTC. Protein: CASSQGLAGHNEQFF.

This chain's CDR3 is CASSLTAGNTIYF. CDR3 sequence (DNA): TGTGCCAGCAGTTTAACGGCTGGAAACACCATATATTTT. The chain links TRBV28 to TRBJ1-3; no clear D gene. The CDR3 has 13 amino acids. V dropped 2 bases and J dropped 2 bases, with 4 bases sitting between them. Germline V lookup: CDR1 MDHEN, CDR2 SYDVKM.

The rearrangement joins TRBV30 to TRBJ1-1; 7 bases line up with TRBD1. The CDR3 loop spans 13 amino acids. Germline CDR1 and CDR2: GTSNPN and SVGIG (reference sequence). The trim removed 1 base at V and 3 bases at J, leaving 2 bases unmatched. CDR3 in DNA: TGTGCCTGGAGTGCCAGGGGGGACACTGAAGCTTTCTTT. Translating gives CAWSARGDTEAFF.

A word on this clone: The sample carries other DNA sequences with the same CDR3. The chain couples TRBV5-4 to TRBJ2-5, with D maybe TRBD2 (7 bases). Germline V gives CDR1 SGHNT, CDR2 YYREEE (reference sequence). CDR3 length equals 15 residues. Trimming took off 0 bases at V and 5 bases at J, with 14 bases between the two ends. CDR3 DNA: TGTGCCAGCAGCTTGGCGGGGGGCGCGGGGGAGACCCAGTACTTC. This encodes CASSLAGGAGETQYF.

The CDR3 region has the DNA TGTGCCAGCTCACCAACAGGATACGAGCAGTACTTC. This gives the protein CASSPTGYEQYF. The chain couples TRBV18 to TRBJ2-7, with D possibly being TRBD1 (5 bases). The CDR3 is 12 amino acids. Between the trimmed V and J ends, which lost 2 bases and 4 bases, there was a span of 6 bases. In germline, CDR1 is KGHSH, CDR2 LQKENI.

The chain recombines TRBV12-3 or TRBV12-4 with TRBJ2-5, with D possibly TRBD1 on 6 matching bases. This CDR3 region has 13 residues. Trimming shortened V by 5 bases and J by 7 bases, and 14 bases separated the two germline ends. CDR3 coding DNA: TGTGCCAGCAGTCGAGGACAGCTGGTGACCCAGTACTTC. Translation: CASSRGQLVTQYF.

Worth noting for this clone: The same CDR3 arises from other DNA sequences in this sample as well. The chain joins TRBV5-1 to TRBJ1-1; a possible D gene is TRBD1 (5 bases). Germline-derived CDR1 and CDR2 are SGHRS and YFSETQ. The CDR3 runs to 13 residues. Trimming removed 1 base at V and 3 bases at J, with 7 bases between. Here the CDR3 reads CASSLTGDTEAFF. CDR3 DNA: TGCGCCAGCAGCTTGACGGGGGACACTGAAGCTTTCTTT.

This chain joins TRBV18 and TRBJ2-7; 7 bases agree with TRBD1. CDR3 size: 17 residues. CDR1 is KGHSH and CDR2 is LQKENI in the germline V gene. V gave up 1 base and J gave up 5 bases; unmatched junction bases: 14. For the CDR3, the DNA is TGTGCCAGCTCACCACTCTCTCACGCGACAGGGTCCAACGAGCAGTACTTC. This encodes CASSPLSHATGSNEQYF.

This rearrangement joins TRBV30 to TRBJ2-5, with 8 bases aligning to TRBD2. Germline CDR1 reads GTSNPN; CDR2 reads SVGIG (reference sequence). V was clipped by 5 bases and J by 3 bases; unmatched bases: 5. There are 13 residues in the CDR3. The CDR3 coding sequence is TGTGCCTGGGAGTTAGCGGGGAAAGAGACCCAGTACTTC. Translated: CAWELAGKETQYF.

This clone has a handful of counts. The chain links TRBV5-5 to TRBJ2-5; a weak D match, TRBD2 (6 bases). CDR3 length: 15 residues. Trimming removed 6 bases from V and 2 bases from J, with 17 bases in between. Germline CDR1 SGHKS, CDR2 YYEKEE (reference sequence). The CDR3 sequence is CASTPEGRLQETQYF. CDR3 coding DNA: TGTGCCAGCACCCCGGAGGGCAGACTTCAAGAGACCCAGTACTTC.

This sequence joins TRBV6-2 or TRBV6-3 and TRBJ1-1; no reliable D call. Germline CDR1 and CDR2: MNHEY and SVGEGT. The CDR3 spans 13 residues. V dropped 6 bases and J dropped 6 bases, with 14 bases sitting between them. DNA of the CDR3: TGTGCCAGCAGCCGCCTGTCGGGTGCTGAAGCTTTCTTT. Translation gives CASSRLSGAEAFF.

V gene TRBV28 combines with J gene TRBJ2-5; TRBD2 matches at 9 bases. Germline CDR1 is MDHEN and CDR2 is SYDVKM. CDR3 length: 16 residues. V lost 6 bases to trimming and J lost 5 bases; unmatched junction nucleotides: 13. As DNA, the CDR3 is TGTGCCAGCAGGCCTGGCCTAGCGGGGACCTCGGAGACCCAGTACTTC. Translated: CASRPGLAGTSETQYF.

The chain couples TRBV12-5 to TRBJ1-5; D unresolved. The germline CDR1 and CDR2 sequences are LGHNT and FRNRAP. The V gene lost 6 bases and the J gene lost 9 bases, with 15 bases spanning the gap. This CDR3 spans 13 amino acids. The CDR3 nucleotides are TGTGCTAGTGGAGCTAGAACAACCCGGCCCCAGCATTTT. Translated: CASGARTTRPQHF.